The 3 T cell receptor beta chains below were found in one sample sequenced in a study of T cells after yellow fever vaccination. TCRdb re-called the 5' RACE reads with MiXCR, one entry per CDR3 protein. The profile shows about 210,000 distinct CDR3 sequences, approximately 3.2% of them singletons. This specimen was CD4+ T cells sorted from PBMCs, taken 10 days after the yellow fever booster vaccination. The receptor set was obtained from a man aged 18 to 29 who received the YFV17D yellow fever vaccine.

This clonotype was found many times. The chain uses TRBV7-2 and TRBJ2-3; the D gene is possibly TRBD2 (5 bases). The V and J ends lost 5 bases and 7 bases respectively, with 16 bases between them. The CDR3 has 14 residues. Germline V lookup: CDR1 SGHTA, CDR2 FQGNSA. The CDR3 reads CASSPERQQNTQYF. The CDR3 DNA reads TGTGCCAGCAGCCCCGAGCGGCAGCAGAATACGCAGTATTTT.

This chain joins TRBV6-1 and TRBJ1-5, with D unclear. This CDR3 region has 14 residues. V lost 1 base and J 4 bases, leaving 8 bases between the germline ends. The germline gives CDR1 MNHNS, CDR2 SASEGT. The CDR3 protein is CASSEVWGNQPQHF. The CDR3 DNA reads TGTGCCAGCAGTGAAGTTTGGGGTAATCAGCCCCAGCATTTT.

The chain joins TRBV4-1 to TRBJ2-2; D unclear. Trimming pared 3 bases from V and 4 bases from J, leaving 18 bases between. Looked up from germline, CDR1 is MGHRA and CDR2 is YSYEKL. CDR3 length: 17 amino acids. CDR3 in amino acids: CASSQADMGFRTGELFF. In DNA, the CDR3 is TGCGCCAGCAGCCAGGCCGACATGGGGTTCCGCACCGGGGAGCTGTTTTTT.